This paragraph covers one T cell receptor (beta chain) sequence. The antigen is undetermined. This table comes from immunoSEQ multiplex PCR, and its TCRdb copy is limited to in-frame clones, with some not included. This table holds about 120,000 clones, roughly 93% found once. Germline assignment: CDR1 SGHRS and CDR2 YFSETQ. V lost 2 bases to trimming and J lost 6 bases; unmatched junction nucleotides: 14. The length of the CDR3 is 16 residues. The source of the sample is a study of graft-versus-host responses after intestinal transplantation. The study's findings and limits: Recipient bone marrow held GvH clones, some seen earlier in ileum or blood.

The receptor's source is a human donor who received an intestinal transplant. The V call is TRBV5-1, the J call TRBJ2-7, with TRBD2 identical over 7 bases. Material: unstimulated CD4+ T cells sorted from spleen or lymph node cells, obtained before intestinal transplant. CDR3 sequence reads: CASSFGAGRRTTEQYF. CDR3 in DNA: TGCGCCAGCAGCTTCGGAGCGGGACGACGGACCACCGAGCAGTACTTC.